The sequence of this T cell receptor beta chain was determined in a study of cytotoxic CD8 clonotypes in ibrutinib-treated CLL. Findings of the study overall: The study found public clonotypes uncommon, contracting or stable on treatment.

Germline V gene sequence: CDR1 ENHRY, CDR2 SYGVKD. The CDR3 is 12 amino acids. Investigators sought sequencing depths of between 1 in 200,000 and 1 in 1 million T cells. Method: immunoSEQ multiplex PCR; TCRdb's copy keeps in-frame clones and lacks some. Of tens of thousands of clones in the sample, 45% to 50% were seen once. This clone was detected only a few times. Antigen unknown. At one end, the junction sequence differs from germline, possibly due to a read error. Sample: PBMCs, taken before ibrutinib treatment. The receptor's source is a human donor with chronic lymphocytic leukemia. V is TRBV10-3 and J is TRBJ1-1; D remains unclear. The CDR3 bases are TGCGACTACCGGGTCAAGAACACTGAAGCTTTCTTT. Translating gives CDYRVKNTEAFF.